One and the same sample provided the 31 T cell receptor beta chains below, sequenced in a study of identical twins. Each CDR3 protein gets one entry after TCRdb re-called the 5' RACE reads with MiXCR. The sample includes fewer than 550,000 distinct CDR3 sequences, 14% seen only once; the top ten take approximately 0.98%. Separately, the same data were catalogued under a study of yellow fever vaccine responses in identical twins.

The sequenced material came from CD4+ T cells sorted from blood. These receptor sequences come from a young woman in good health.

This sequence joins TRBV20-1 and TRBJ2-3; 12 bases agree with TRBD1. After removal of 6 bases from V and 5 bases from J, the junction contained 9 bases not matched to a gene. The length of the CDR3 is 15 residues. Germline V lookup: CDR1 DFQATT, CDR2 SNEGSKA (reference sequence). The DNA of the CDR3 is TGCAGTGCCAGTAGGGGACAGGGGGCGATAGATACGCAGTATTTT. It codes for CSASRGQGAIDTQYF.

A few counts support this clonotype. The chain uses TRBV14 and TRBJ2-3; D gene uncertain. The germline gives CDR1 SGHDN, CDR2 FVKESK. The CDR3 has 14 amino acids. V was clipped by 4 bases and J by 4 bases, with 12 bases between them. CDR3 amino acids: CASSLLLNPDTQYF. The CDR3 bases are TGTGCCAGCAGCCTTTTACTCAACCCAGATACGCAGTATTTT. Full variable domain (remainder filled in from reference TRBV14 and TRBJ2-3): EAGVTQFPSHSVIEKGQTVTLRCDPISGHDNLYWYRRVMGKEIKFLLHFVKESKQDESGMPNNRFLAERTGGTYSTLKVQPAELEDSGVYFCASSLLLNPDTQYFGPGTRLTVL.

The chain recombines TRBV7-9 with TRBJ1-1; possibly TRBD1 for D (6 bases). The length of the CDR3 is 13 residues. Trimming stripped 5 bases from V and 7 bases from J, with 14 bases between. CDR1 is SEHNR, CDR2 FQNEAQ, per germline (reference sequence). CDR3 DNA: TGTGCCAGCAGCAGGACAGAGGGGGTTGAAGCTTTCTTT. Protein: CASSRTEGVEAFF. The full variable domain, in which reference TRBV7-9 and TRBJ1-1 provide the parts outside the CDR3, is DTGVSQNPRHKITKRGQNVTFRCDPISEHNRLYWYRQTLGQGPEFLTYFQNEAQLEKSRLLSDRFSAERPKGSFSTLEIQRTEQGDSAMYLCASSRTEGVEAFFGQGTRLTVV.

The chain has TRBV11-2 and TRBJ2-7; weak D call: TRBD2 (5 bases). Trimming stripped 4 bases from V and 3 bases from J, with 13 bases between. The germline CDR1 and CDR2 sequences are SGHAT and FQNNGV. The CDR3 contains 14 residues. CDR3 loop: CASSYNVGGYEQYF. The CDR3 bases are TGTGCCAGCAGCTATAATGTTGGAGGCTACGAGCAGTACTTC.

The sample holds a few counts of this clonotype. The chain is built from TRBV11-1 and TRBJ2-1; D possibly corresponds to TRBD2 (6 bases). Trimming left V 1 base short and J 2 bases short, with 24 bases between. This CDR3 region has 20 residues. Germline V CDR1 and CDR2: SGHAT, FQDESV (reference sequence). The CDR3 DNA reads TGTGCCAGCAGCTTAGTGTCCCGGGGGACCGGGACTGCGACCTACAATGAGCAGTTCTTC. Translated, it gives CASSLVSRGTGTATYNEQFF.

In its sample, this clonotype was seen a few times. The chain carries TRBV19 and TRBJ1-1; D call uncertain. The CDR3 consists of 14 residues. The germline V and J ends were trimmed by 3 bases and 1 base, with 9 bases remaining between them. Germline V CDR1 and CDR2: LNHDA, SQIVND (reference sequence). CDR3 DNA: TGTGCCAGTAGTATGGCGGTGAGGAACACTGAAGCTTTCTTT. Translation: CASSMAVRNTEAFF.

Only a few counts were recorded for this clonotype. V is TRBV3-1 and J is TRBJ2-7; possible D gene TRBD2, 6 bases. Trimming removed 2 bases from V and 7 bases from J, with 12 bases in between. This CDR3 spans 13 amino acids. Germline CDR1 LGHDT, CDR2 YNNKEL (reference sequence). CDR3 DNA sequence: TGTGCCAGCAGCCAACTGCGGGGTTGGGAGCAGTACTTC. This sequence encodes CASSQLRGWEQYF.

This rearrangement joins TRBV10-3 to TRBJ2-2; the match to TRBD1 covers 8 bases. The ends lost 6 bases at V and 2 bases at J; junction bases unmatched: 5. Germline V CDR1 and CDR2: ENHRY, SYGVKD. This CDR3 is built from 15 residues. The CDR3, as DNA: TGTGCCATCAGGTTATCAGGGGGCAACACCGGGGAGCTGTTTTTT. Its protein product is CAIRLSGGNTGELFF.

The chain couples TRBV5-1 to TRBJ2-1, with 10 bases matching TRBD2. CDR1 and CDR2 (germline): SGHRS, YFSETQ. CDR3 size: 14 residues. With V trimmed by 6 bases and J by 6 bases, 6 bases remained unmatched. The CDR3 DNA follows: TGCGCCAGCAAATCCGGGACTAGCGTCAATGAGCAGTTCTTC. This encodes CASKSGTSVNEQFF. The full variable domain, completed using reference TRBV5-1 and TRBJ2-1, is KAGVTQTPRYLIKTRGQQVTLSCSPISGHRSVSWYQQTPGQGLQFLFEYFSETQRNKGNFPGRFSGRQFSNSRSEMNVSTLELGDSALYLCASKSGTSVNEQFFGPGTRLTVL.

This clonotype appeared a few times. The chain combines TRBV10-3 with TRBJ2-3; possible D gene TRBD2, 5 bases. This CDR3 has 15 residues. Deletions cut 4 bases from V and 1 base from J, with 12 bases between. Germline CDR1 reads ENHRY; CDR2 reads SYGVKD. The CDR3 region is CAISGSRTGTDTQYF. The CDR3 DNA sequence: TGTGCCATCAGTGGCTCCAGGACTGGCACAGATACGCAGTATTTT.

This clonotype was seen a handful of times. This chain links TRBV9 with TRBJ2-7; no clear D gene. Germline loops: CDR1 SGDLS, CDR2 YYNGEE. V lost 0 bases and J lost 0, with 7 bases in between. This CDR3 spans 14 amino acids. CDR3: CASSVDSSSYEQYF. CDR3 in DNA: TGTGCCAGCAGCGTAGACTCAAGCTCCTACGAGCAGTACTTC.

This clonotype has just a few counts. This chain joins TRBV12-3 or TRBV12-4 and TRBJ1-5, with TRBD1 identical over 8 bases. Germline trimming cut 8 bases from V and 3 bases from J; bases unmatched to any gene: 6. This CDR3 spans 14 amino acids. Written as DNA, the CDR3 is TGTGCCAGCGCAGAGGGACAGGCCAATCAGCCCCAGCATTTT. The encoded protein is CASAEGQANQPQHF.

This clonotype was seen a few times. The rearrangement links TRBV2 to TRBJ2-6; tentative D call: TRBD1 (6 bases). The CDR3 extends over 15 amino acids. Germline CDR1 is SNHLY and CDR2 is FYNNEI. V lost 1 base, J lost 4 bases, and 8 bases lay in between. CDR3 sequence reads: CASSEEGTGANVLTF. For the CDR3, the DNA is TGTGCCAGCAGTGAAGAGGGGACAGGGGCCAACGTCCTGACTTTC.

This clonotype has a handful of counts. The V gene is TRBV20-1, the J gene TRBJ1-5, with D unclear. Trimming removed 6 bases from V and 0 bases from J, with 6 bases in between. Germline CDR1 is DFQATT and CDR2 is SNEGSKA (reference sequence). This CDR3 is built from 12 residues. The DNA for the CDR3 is TGCAGTGCAATTAGTAGCAATCAGCCCCAGCATTTT. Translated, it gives CSAISSNQPQHF.

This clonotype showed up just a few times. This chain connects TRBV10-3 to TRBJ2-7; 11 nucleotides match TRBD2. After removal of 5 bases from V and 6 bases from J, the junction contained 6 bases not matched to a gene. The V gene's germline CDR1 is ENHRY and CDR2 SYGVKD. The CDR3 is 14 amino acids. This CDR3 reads CAISTSGSIGEQYF. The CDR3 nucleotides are TGTGCCATCAGTACTAGCGGGAGTATCGGCGAGCAGTACTTC.

CDR3 sequence (DNA): TGCAGTGCTCAGGACTCAAACCGAAACTACGAGCAGTACTTC. This gives the protein CSAQDSNRNYEQYF. The chain couples TRBV20-1 to TRBJ2-7; TRBD2 might be the D (5 bases). Trimming took 5 bases from V and 3 from J, leaving 17 bases between them. Germline loops: CDR1 DFQATT, CDR2 SNEGSKA (reference sequence). This CDR3 region has 14 residues.

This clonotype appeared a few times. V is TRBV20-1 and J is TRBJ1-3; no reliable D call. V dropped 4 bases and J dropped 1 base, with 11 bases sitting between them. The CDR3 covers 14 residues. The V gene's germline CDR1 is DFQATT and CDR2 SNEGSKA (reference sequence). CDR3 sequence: CSANYGPSGNTIYF. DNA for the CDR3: TGCAGTGCTAACTATGGGCCTTCTGGAAACACCATATATTTT.

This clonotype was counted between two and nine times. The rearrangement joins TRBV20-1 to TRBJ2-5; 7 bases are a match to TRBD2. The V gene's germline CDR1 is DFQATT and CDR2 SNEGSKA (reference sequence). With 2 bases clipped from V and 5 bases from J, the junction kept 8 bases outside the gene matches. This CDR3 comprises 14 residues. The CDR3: CSARWGGAGETQYF. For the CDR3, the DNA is TGCAGTGCTAGATGGGGAGGGGCCGGGGAGACCCAGTACTTC.

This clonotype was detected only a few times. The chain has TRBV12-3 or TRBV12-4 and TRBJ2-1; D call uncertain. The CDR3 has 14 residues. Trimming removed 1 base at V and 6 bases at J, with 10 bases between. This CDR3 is CASSLGPVGNEQFF. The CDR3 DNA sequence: TGTGCCAGCAGTTTAGGTCCAGTAGGCAATGAGCAGTTCTTC.

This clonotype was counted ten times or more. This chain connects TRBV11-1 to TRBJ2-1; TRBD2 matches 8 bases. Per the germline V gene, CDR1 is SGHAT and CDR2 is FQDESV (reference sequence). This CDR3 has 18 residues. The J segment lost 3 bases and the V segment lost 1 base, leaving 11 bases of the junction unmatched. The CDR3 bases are TGTGCCAGCAGCTTAGATTTAAGAGCGGGAGTCTACTACAATGAGCAGTTCTTC. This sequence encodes CASSLDLRAGVYYNEQFF.

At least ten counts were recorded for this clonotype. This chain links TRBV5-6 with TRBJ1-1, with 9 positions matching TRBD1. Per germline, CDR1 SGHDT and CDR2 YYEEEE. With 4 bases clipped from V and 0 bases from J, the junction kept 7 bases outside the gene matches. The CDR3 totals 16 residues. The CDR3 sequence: CASSTGTGRMNTEAFF. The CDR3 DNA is TGTGCCAGCAGCACCGGGACAGGGAGGATGAACACTGAAGCTTTCTTT.

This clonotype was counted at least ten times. DNA for the CDR3: TGTGCCAGCAGTTTAGGCCCGGGGTTTCCCTATGGCTACACCTTC. Its protein is CASSLGPGFPYGYTF. The chain joins TRBV12-3 or TRBV12-4 to TRBJ1-2; D is ambiguous. Trimming stripped 1 base from V and 4 bases from J, with 13 bases between. CDR3 length equals 15 residues.

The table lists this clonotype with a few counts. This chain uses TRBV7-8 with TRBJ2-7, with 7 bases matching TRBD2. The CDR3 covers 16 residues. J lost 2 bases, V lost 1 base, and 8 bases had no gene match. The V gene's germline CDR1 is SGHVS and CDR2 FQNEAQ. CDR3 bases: TGTGCCAGCAGCTTAGGGGTTGCGGGAGATACCTACGAGCAGTACTTC. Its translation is CASSLGVAGDTYEQYF.

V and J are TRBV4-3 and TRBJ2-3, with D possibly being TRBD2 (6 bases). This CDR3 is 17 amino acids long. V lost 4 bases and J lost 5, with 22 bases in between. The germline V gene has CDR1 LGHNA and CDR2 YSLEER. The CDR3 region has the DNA TGCGCCAGCAGCCCGGAACCCCTTAGCGGACTTCAAGATACGCAGTATTTT. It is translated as CASSPEPLSGLQDTQYF.

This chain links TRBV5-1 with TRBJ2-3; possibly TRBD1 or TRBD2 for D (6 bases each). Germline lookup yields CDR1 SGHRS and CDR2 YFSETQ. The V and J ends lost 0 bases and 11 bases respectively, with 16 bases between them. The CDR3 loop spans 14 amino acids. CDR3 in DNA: TGCGCCAGCAGCTTGGACGCGCAGGGGACTCTGCAGTATTTT. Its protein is CASSLDAQGTLQYF.

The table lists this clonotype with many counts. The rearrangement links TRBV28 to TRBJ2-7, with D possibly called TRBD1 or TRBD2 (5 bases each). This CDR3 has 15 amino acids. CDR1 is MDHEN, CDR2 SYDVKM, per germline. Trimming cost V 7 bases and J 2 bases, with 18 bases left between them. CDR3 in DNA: TGTGCCAGCAACTCGCCTCGGGACGGAGCCTACGAGCAGTACTTC. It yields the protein CASNSPRDGAYEQYF.

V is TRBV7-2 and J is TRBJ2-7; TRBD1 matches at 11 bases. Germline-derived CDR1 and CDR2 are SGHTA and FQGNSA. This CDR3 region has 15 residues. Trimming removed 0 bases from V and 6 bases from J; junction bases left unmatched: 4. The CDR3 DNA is TGTGCCAGCAGCTTAGCTAGGACAGGGGGCGTCGAGCAGTACTTC. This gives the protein CASSLARTGGVEQYF.

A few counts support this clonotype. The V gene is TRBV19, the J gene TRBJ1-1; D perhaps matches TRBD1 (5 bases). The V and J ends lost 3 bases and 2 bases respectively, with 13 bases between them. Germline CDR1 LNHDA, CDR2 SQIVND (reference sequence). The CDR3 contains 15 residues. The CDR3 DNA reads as TGTGCCAGTAGTATCCGGGCAGGGATAAACACTGAAGCTTTCTTT. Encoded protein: CASSIRAGINTEAFF. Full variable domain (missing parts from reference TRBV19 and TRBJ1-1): DGGITQSPKYLFRKEGQNVTLSCEQNLNHDAMYWYRQDPGQGLRLIYYSQIVNDFQKGDIAEGYSVSREKKESFPLTVTSAQKNPTAFYLCASSIRAGINTEAFFGQGTRLTVV.

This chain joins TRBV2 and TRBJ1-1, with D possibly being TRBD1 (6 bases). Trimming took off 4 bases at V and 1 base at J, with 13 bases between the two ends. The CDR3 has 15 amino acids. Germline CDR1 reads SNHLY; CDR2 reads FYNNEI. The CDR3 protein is CASSVQGGGNTEAFF. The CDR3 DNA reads TGTGCCAGCAGTGTACAGGGTGGGGGGAACACTGAAGCTTTCTTT.

DNA for the CDR3: TGTGCCACCCACCCTCCGTCTACAGGTGCGAACACTGAAGCTTTCTTT. Translation gives CATHPPSTGANTEAFF. The chain combines TRBV15 with TRBJ1-1; D might be TRBD1 (5 bases). V was shortened by 8 bases and J by 1 base, with 20 bases between the two germline ends. The CDR3 extends over 16 amino acids. Germline CDR1 reads LNHNV; CDR2 reads YYDKDF (reference sequence).

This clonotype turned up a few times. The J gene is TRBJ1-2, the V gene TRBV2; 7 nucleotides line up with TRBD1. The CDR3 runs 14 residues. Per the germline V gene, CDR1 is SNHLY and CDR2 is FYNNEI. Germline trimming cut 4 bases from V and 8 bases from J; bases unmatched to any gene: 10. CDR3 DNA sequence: TGTGCCAGCAGTGGACAGGGAGGGTTGAAGGGCTACACCTTC. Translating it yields CASSGQGGLKGYTF.